The 11 T cell receptor beta chains below all came from one sample that was sequenced in a study of blood T cell repertoires in COVID-19. TCRdb keeps only in-frame clones here, not all; method: immunoSEQ multiplex PCR. The repertoire holds about 32,000 clones, with 80% to 90% as singletons. What was sequenced was peripheral blood. These receptor sequences come from an elderly woman with active or convalescent COVID-19.

The J gene is TRBJ1-2, the V gene TRBV6-6; D perhaps matches TRBD1 (5 bases). Trimming cost V 0 bases and J 2 bases, with 13 bases left between them. CDR3 length: 16 amino acids. Looked up from germline, CDR1 is MNHNY and CDR2 is SVGAGI (reference sequence). CDR3 sequence (DNA): TGTGCCAGCAGTTACTCGAGCACGGGGGTGAACTATGGCTACACCTTC. This sequence encodes CASSYSSTGVNYGYTF.

V and J are TRBV3-1 (or the pseudogene TRBV3-2) and TRBJ2-5, with TRBD1 matching 8 bases. The CDR3 spans 15 residues. Germline-derived CDR1 and CDR2 are LGHDT and YNNKEL (reference sequence). With 0 bases clipped from V and 4 bases from J, the junction kept 4 bases outside the gene matches. The CDR3 protein is CASSQESGGRETQYF. The CDR3, as DNA: TGTGCCAGCAGCCAAGAATCAGGGGGCAGAGAGACCCAGTACTTC.

The V and J genes are TRBV30 and TRBJ2-3; D not resolved. Trimming cost V 1 base and J 0 bases, with 2 bases left between them. Per the germline V gene, CDR1 is GTSNPN and CDR2 is SVGIG (reference sequence). CDR3 length: 12 residues. The chain's CDR3 is CAWSASTDTQYF. DNA for the CDR3: TGTGCCTGGAGTGCTAGCACAGATACGCAGTATTTT.

The CDR3 DNA reads as TGTGCCAGCAGCCCGGGGTTCACAGATACGCAGTATTTT. Translating it yields CASSPGFTDTQYF. The chain joins TRBV11-3 to TRBJ2-3; a possible D gene is TRBD2 (5 bases). V was shortened by 5 bases and J by 2 bases, with 8 bases between the two germline ends. The CDR3 is made up of 13 amino acids. Germline lookup yields CDR1 SGHNT and CDR2 YENEEA.

This clone was counted only a few times. The V and J genes are TRBV7-9 and TRBJ2-2; TRBD1 agrees at 9 bases. There are 15 residues in the CDR3. J gave up 5 bases and V 5 bases, and 6 bases lay outside the gene matches. CDR1 and CDR2 (germline): SEHNR, FQNEAQ (reference sequence). The CDR3 spells CASSMGQGLTGELFF. CDR3 in DNA: TGTGCCAGCAGCATGGGACAGGGCCTGACCGGGGAGCTGTTTTTT.

In DNA, the CDR3 is TGTGCCAGCAGCTTGCACCGACTAGCGGGATTACAATCCAATGAGCAGTTCTTC. Amino acids: CASSLHRLAGLQSNEQFF. The chain employs TRBV5-4 and TRBJ2-1, with 11 positions matching TRBD2. V shed 1 base, J shed 6 bases, and the junction held 12 bases outside the gene matches. Germline loops: CDR1 SGHNT, CDR2 YYREEE (reference sequence). The CDR3 length is 18 residues.

This clone showed up just once. The gene calls are TRBV28 and TRBJ1-5; no definite D call. This CDR3 is 13 amino acids long. CDR1 and CDR2 (germline): MDHEN, SYDVKM. The V end was cut by 1 base, the J end by 4 bases, with 5 bases between. The CDR3: CASSLSVNQPQHF. CDR3 nucleotides: TGTGCCAGCAGTTTATCGGTGAATCAGCCCCAGCATTTT. Using reference TRBV28 and TRBJ1-5 for the parts outside the CDR3, the full variable domain is DVKVTQSSRYLVKRTGEKVFLECVQDMDHENMFWYRQDPGLGLRLIYFSYDVKMKEKGDIPEGYSVSREKKERFSLILESASTNQTSMYLCASSLSVNQPQHFGDGTRLSIL.

This clone was seen just once. The gene calls are TRBV18 and TRBJ1-1; D might be TRBD1 (5 bases). Germline CDR1 KGHSH, CDR2 LQKENI. Trimming took 3 bases from V and 4 from J, leaving 18 bases between them. This CDR3 contains 16 residues. The CDR3 sequence: CASSPSRGGRGTEAFF. The CDR3 coding sequence is TGTGCCAGCTCACCCTCGAGGGGAGGGAGGGGCACTGAAGCTTTCTTT.

This clone came up once. The J gene is TRBJ2-2, the V gene TRBV18; a weak D match, TRBD2 (5 bases). The CDR3 totals 15 residues. Germline-derived CDR1 and CDR2 are KGHSH and LQKENI. V dropped 3 bases and J dropped 1 base, with 9 bases sitting between them. CDR3: CASSPRRMNTGELFF. The CDR3 DNA is TGTGCCAGCTCACCTAGGAGGATGAACACCGGGGAGCTGTTTTTT.

V gene TRBV3-1 (or the pseudogene TRBV3-2) combines with J gene TRBJ2-2, with 8 bases aligning to TRBD2. V shed 2 bases, J shed 2 bases, and the junction held 4 bases outside the gene matches. Looked up from germline, CDR1 is LGHDT and CDR2 is YNNKEL (reference sequence). The CDR3 contains 16 residues. The CDR3 bases are TGTGCCAGCAGCCAACGGAGCGGGAGAAACACCGGGGAGCTGTTTTTT. Residues: CASSQRSGRNTGELFF.

This clone was found once. The chain carries TRBV11-3 and TRBJ2-3; D possibly corresponds to TRBD2 (5 bases). Germline V gene data show CDR1 as SGHNT and CDR2 as YENEEA. This CDR3 is built from 15 residues. V was pared by 3 bases and J by 2 bases, with 12 bases between. Here the CDR3 reads CASSLAAGLTDTQYF. The CDR3 DNA reads TGTGCCAGCAGCTTGGCGGCAGGACTCACAGATACGCAGTATTTT. Full variable domain (rest looked up from reference TRBV11-3 and TRBJ2-3): EAGVVQSPRYKIIEKKQPVAFWCNPISGHNTLYWYLQNLGQGPELLIRYENEEAVDDSQLPKDRFSAERLKGVDSTLKIQPAELGDSAVYLCASSLAAGLTDTQYFGPGTRLTVL.